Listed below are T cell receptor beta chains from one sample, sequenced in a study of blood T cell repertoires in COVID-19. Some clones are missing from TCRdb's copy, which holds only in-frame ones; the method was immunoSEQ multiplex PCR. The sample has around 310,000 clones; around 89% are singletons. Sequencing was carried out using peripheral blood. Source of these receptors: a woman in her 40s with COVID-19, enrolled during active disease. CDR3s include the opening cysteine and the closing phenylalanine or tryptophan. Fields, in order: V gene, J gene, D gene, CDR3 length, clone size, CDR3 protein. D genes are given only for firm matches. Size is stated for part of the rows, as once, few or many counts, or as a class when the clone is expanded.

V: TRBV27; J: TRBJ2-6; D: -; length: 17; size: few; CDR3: CASSLGFGVSGANVLTF
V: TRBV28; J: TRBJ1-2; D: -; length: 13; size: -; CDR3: CASSPRGVYGYTF
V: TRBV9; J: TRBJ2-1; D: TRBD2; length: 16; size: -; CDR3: CASSVLSGGPGNEQFF
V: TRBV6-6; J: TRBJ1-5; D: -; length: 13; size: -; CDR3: CASSTQRGQPQHF
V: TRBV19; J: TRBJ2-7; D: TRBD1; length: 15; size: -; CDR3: CASKDPGQGTYEQYF
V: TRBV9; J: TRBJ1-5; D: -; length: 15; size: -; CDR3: CASTPGAGEDQPQHF
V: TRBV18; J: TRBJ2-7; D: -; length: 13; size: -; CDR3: CARLQSVPYEQYF
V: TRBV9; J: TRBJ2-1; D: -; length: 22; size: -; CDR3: CASSGMDRTVLISSGSYNEQFF
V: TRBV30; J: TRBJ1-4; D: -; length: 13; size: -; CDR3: CASSTDTNEKLFF
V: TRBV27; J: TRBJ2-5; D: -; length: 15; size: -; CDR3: CASSSPSMGGETQYF